This T cell receptor (beta chain) was retrieved from a study of cytomegalovirus exposure and HLA in healthy donors. Study-wide results and caveats: In a later analysis, HLA-associated beta chains showed higher expansion and lower generation probabilities than comparable chains. The study had only CMV serostatus as immune exposure information.

In the PCR, 60 Vbeta and 13 Jbeta primers were used. Authors' methods: About 10 million shared chains were among 65 million to 85 million unique TCR beta chains counted in a later analysis. Profiled with immunoSEQ multiplex PCR; TCRdb holds only in-frame clones, not every one. That table furnishes V, J and clone size, whereas the DNA furnished D and trimming. Altogether about 82,000 clones are present, about 60% being singletons, with the ten largest covering about 15%. This clone was counted only a few times. The target antigen is unknown. Germline-derived CDR1 and CDR2 are MNHNS and SASEGT. The CDR3 has 13 residues. Between the trimmed V and J ends, which lost 5 bases and 4 bases, there was a span of 11 bases. Donors had nominal health at sampling but likely had unrecorded immune exposures.

V usage is TRBV6-1 and J usage is TRBJ1-1; D gene uncertain. This receptor was obtained from a woman in her 40s in good health and CMV-seropositive. Sequences were obtained from PBMCs. Written as DNA, the CDR3 is TGTGCCAGCAGTAGGGAGTCGATCACTGAAGCTTTCTTT. This codes for CASSRESITEAFF.